The source of this T cell receptor beta chain is a study of T cell responses to AZD1222 COVID-19 vaccine. Profiling relied on immunoSEQ multiplex PCR, and the TCRdb table lists in-frame clones only, not all of them. The sample comprises 150,000 to 200,000 clones, roughly 90% of which are singletons, and 1.2% to 1.5% rests with the top ten. Germline assignment: CDR1 LNHDA and CDR2 SQIVND (reference sequence). V was cut by 10 bases and J by 4 bases, with 23 bases left in between. The CDR3 length is 16 residues. This clone was recorded only once. The chain combines TRBV19 with TRBJ1-5; D not certain. Sequencing used peripheral blood, obtained on day 0 of AZD1222 vaccination. The TCR was taken from an adult in good health. CDR3 region: CATKDSPTAENQPQHF. The CDR3 DNA is TGTGCCACAAAAGACTCACCAACAGCGGAAAATCAGCCCCAGCATTTT.